Sequencing of this T cell receptor (beta chain) was carried out in a study of blood T cell repertoires in COVID-19. Study at large: Samples came from the United States, Italy and Spain, spanning acute and convalescent COVID-19.

Original methodology: Reference gene primer amplification yielded estimated nucleated cell counts. Data came from immunoSEQ multiplex PCR; TCRdb stores just in-frame clones and leaves some out. V and J calls and clone size are copied from that table; D and trimming were computed from the DNA. The sample has roughly 100,000 clones; 82% are singletons. Germline lookup yields CDR1 MDHEN and CDR2 SYDVKM. The CDR3 consists of 15 residues. Unmatched junction bases numbered 11, after V lost 8 bases and J lost 3 bases. The sample taken for sequencing was peripheral blood. The chain joins TRBV28 to TRBJ2-3; 7 bases line up with TRBD2. This clonotype was sampled from an elderly man with acute or convalescent COVID-19. CDR3 protein: CASSSAGSGTDTQYF. The CDR3 DNA reads as TGTGCCAGCTCCTCCGCGGGTAGCGGGACAGATACGCAGTATTTT.